This T cell receptor (beta chain) was identified in a study of beta chain features in type 1 diabetes. Isolated RNA was reverse transcribed in full, so expressed TCRB transcripts were sequenced. Repertoires were generated with immunoSEQ multiplex PCR, while TCRdb's copy carries only in-frame clones and drops some. The data contain a few hundred thousand clones, 25% to 30% of them singletons. The V and J ends lost 2 bases and 4 bases respectively, with 7 bases between them. In germline, CDR1 is LGHNA, CDR2 YSLEER. CDR3 size: 13 residues. Study outcomes and limitations: Shorter TCRB CDR3s, moderately but significantly so, marked every one of the four CD4+ subsets in Type 1 diabetes patients.

A word on this clone: What it binds is unknown.

This sequence was found in a young man in good health. The V gene is TRBV4-3, the J gene TRBJ2-3; D possibly corresponds to TRBD1 (5 bases). The source material was central memory CD4+ T cells from blood. The CDR3 sequence is CASSQSRADTQYF. CDR3 in DNA: TGCGCCAGCAGCCAATCCAGGGCAGATACGCAGTATTTT.